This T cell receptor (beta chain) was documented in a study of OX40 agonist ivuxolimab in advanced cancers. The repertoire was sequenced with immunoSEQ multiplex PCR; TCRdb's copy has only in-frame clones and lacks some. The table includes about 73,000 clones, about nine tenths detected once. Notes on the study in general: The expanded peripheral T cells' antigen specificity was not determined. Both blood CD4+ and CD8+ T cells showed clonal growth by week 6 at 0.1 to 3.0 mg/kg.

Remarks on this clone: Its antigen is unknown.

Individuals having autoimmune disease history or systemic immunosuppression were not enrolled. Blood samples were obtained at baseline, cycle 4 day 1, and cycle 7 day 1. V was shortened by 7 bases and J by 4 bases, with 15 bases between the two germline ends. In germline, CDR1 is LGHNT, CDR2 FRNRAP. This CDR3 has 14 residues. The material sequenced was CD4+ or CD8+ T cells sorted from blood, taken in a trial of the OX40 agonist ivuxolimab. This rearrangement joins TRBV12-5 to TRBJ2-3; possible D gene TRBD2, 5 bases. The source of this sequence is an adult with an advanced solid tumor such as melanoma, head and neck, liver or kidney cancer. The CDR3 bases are TGTGCTAGTGCCACACTAGGTTCCGCAGATACGCAGTATTTT. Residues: CASATLGSADTQYF. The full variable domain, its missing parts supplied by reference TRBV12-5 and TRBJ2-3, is DARVTQTPRHKVTEMGQEVTMRCQPILGHNTVFWYRQTMMQGLELLAYFRNRAPLDDSGMPKDRFSAEMPDATLATLKIQPSEPRDSAVYFCASATLGSADTQYFGPGTRLTVL.